The present T cell receptor (beta chain) was sequenced within a study of control samples from healthy donors and cancer patients. The repertoire was sequenced with immunoSEQ multiplex PCR; TCRdb's copy has only in-frame clones and lacks some. Here the sample spans 190,000 or so clones, roughly 91% being singletons. CDR3 length: 14 amino acids. The germline CDR1 and CDR2 sequences are KGHSH and LQKENI. V was pared by 6 bases and J by 4 bases, with 7 bases of the junction left unmatched. The genes are TRBV18 and TRBJ1-2, with 8 positions matching TRBD1. Sequences were obtained from blood. The source is a man aged 18 to 35 in good health. The CDR3 spells CASSSDREGYGYTF. The CDR3 DNA reads as TGTGCCAGCTCCTCGGACAGGGAGGGCTATGGCTACACCTTC.